This T cell receptor (beta chain) is from a study of tumor-infiltrating lymphocytes in primary liver carcinoma. The wider study: The study enrolled male and female patients aged 30 to 69 years. Study-wide points: Lesser overlap characterized tumor-adjacent and tumor-blood pairs relative to tumor region pairs. Only about 7.5-25% of top clones were detected in all five tumor regions.

Between the trimmed V and J ends, which lost 0 bases and 3 bases, there was a span of 9 bases. The length of the CDR3 is 13 residues. Germline V lookup: CDR1 DFQATT, CDR2 SNEGSKA (reference sequence). For each extraction, RNA and DNA were obtained together from about 21-30 mg of unsorted bulk tissue. Tumor samples all exceeded 75% viable tumor cells. Only a few counts were recorded for this clonotype. Its specificity is not known. TCR beta cDNA was prepared out of around 460 ng total RNA by means of a constant-region primer. ARM-PCR, slightly modified, supplied the TCR beta libraries through three nested multiplex PCR rounds. A C-beta reverse primer was combined with TRBV1-TRBV30 forward primers in the first two PCR rounds, and each round had about 10 cycles. Using its own MiXCR run on the multiplex PCR reads, TCRdb lists one record per CDR3 protein. Here the sample spans 70,000 to 85,000 distinct CDR3 sequences, over 55% being singletons.

This TCR derives from a woman aged 60-75 years with primary liver carcinoma and hepatitis B virus infection. The chain has TRBV20-1 and TRBJ2-7; a possible D gene is TRBD1 (6 bases). Sequencing was done on a sample of liver tumor tissue from sampling region 4. Subset given: tumor region T4, right-lateral pole. In DNA, the CDR3 is TGCAGTGCTAGAGATTTACAGGGCTACGAGCAGTACTTC. Its protein is CSARDLQGYEQYF.